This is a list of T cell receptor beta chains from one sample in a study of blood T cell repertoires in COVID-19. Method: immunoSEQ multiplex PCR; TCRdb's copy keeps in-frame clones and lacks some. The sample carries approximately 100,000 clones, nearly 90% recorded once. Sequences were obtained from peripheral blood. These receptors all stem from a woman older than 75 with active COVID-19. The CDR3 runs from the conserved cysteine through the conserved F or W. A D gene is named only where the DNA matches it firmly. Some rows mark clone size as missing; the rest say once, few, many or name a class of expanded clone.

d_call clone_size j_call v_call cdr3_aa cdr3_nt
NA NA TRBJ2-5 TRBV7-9 CASSLSSMGQETQYF TGTGCCAGCAGCTTGTCTAGCATGGGACAAGAGACCCAGTACTTC
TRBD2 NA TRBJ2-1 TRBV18 CASSPLAGALSTNEQFF TGTGCCAGCTCACCCCTAGCGGGAGCCCTTTCTACCAATGAGCAGTTCTTC
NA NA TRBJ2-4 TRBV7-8 CASSPRRQGLAGTGAKNIQYF TGTGCCAGCAGCCCCCGCCGACAGGGGCTAGCGGGGACGGGAGCCAAAAACATTCAGTACTTC
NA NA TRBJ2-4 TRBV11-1 CASSRQLAKNIQYF TGTGCCAGCAGCCGACAGCTAGCCAAAAACATTCAGTACTTC
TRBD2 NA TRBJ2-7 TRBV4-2 CASSQQPGLAYEQYF TGTGCCAGCAGCCAACAACCGGGACTAGCCTACGAGCAGTACTTC
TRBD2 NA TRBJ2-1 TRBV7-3 CASSLSQGRSWLAGFNEQFF TGTGCCAGCAGCTTATCTCAGGGTAGATCGTGGCTAGCGGGATTCAATGAGCAGTTCTTC
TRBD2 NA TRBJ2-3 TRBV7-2 CASSLGVAGGPQGDTQYF TGTGCCAGCAGCTTAGGGGTAGCGGGAGGGCCCCAGGGAGATACGCAGTATTTT
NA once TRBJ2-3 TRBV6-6 CASTLRGTDTQYF TGTGCCAGCACCCTCAGGGGCACAGATACGCAGTATTTT
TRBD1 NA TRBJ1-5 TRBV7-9 CASSLATGVHQPQHF TGTGCCAGCAGCTTAGCGACAGGGGTACATCAGCCCCAGCATTTT
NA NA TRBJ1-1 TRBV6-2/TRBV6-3 CASSYRITGFKGTEAFF TGTGCCAGCAGTTACCGCATAACGGGGTTCAAAGGGACTGAAGCTTTCTTT
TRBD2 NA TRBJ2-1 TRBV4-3 CASSQDFSSGGYNEQFF TGCGCCAGCAGCCAAGATTTTTCTAGCGGGGGTTACAATGAGCAGTTCTTC
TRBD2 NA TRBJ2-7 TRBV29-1 CSVDSSGRGYEQYF TGCAGCGTTGACTCTAGCGGGAGGGGTTACGAGCAGTACTTC
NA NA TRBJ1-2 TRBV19 CASSPSWTDYGYTF TGTGCCAGTAGTCCCTCCTGGACAGACTATGGCTACACCTTC
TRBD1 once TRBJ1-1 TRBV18 CASSLDRVTEAFF TGTGCCAGCTCTCTGGACAGGGTCACTGAAGCTTTCTTT
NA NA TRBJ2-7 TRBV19 CARPAPTASLISYEQYF TGTGCCAGACCTGCGCCTACCGCCTCCTTAATCTCCTACGAGCAGTACTTC
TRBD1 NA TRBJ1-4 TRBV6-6 CASSLRDRQKRLFF TGTGCCAGCAGTTTACGGGACAGGCAGAAAAGACTGTTTTTT
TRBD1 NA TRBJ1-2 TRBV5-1 CASSWGQGSSYGYTF TGCGCCAGCAGCTGGGGACAGGGGAGTTCCTATGGCTACACCTTC
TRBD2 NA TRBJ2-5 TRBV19 CASSIGLAGETQYF TGTGCCAGTAGTATAGGACTAGCGGGAGAGACCCAGTACTTC
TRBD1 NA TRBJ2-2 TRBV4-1 CASSQVRGLNTGELFF TGCGCCAGCAGCCAAGTGAGGGGGCTTAACACCGGGGAGCTGTTTTTT
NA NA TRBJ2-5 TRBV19 CAVRQGLETQYF TGTGCCGTACGTCAGGGGCTTGAGACCCAGTACTTC
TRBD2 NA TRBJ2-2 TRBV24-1 CATSDLSSGSTGELFF TGTGCCACCAGTGATTTGTCTAGCGGAAGTACCGGGGAGCTGTTTTTT
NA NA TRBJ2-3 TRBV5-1 CASSLERGGADTQYF TGCGCCAGCAGCTTGGAAAGGGGGGGCGCAGATACGCAGTATTTT
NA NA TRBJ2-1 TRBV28 CASSPTSSYNEQFF TGTGCCAGCAGCCCTACTAGCTCCTACAATGAGCAGTTCTTC
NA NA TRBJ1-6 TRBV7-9 CASSLSIAGAISYNSPLHF TGTGCCAGCAGCTTATCAATCGCAGGGGCAATTTCCTATAATTCACCCCTCCACTTT
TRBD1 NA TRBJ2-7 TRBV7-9 CASSLNRQGSEQYF TGTGCCAGCAGCCTCAACCGACAGGGGAGCGAGCAGTACTTC
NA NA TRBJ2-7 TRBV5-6 CASSLRVSSYEQYF TGTGCCAGCAGCTTGCGGGTAAGCTCCTACGAGCAGTACTTC
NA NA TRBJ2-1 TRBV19 CARGSATADDEQFF TGTGCCAGGGGCTCGGCCACTGCCGACGATGAGCAGTTCTTC
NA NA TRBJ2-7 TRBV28 CASSLLARPLSEQYF TGTGCCAGCAGTTTACTCGCGCGGCCGCTTAGTGAGCAGTACTTC
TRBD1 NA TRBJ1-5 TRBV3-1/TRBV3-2 CARRDRVYSNQPQHF TGTGCCAGGCGGGACAGGGTGTATAGCAATCAGCCCCAGCATTTT
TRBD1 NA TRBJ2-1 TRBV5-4 CASSFDRGNEQFF TGTGCCAGCAGCTTTGACAGGGGGAATGAGCAGTTCTTC
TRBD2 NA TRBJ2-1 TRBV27 CASRPGLRSNEQFF TGTGCCAGCAGGCCGGGACTAAGAAGCAATGAGCAGTTCTTC
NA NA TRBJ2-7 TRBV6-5 CASSYSSGPPDEQYF TGTGCCAGCAGTTACTCTAGCGGACCTCCTGACGAGCAGTACTTC
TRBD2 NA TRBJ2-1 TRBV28 CATQSGTSSNEQFF TGTGCCACCCAGTCGGGGACTAGCTCCAATGAGCAGTTCTTC
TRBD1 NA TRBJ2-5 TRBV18 CASSSTGGVGGETQYF TGTGCCAGCTCGTCGACAGGGGGCGTTGGGGGAGAGACCCAGTACTTC
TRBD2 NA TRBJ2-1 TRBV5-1 CASSLAPPGGFHNEQFF TGCGCCAGCAGCTTGGCACCACCGGGAGGTTTCCACAATGAGCAGTTCTTC
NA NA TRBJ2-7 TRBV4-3 CASSQTEGSEQYF TGCGCCAGCAGCCAGACGGAAGGGAGCGAGCAGTACTTC
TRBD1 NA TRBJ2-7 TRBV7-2 CASSQNRGATYEQYF TGTGCCAGCAGCCAGAACAGGGGGGCCACCTACGAGCAGTACTTC
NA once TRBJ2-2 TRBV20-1 CSASSQGINTGELFF TGCAGTGCTAGTTCTCAGGGGATTAACACCGGGGAGCTGTTTTTT
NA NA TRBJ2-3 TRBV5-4 CASSPVPGGLTDTQYF TGTGCCAGCAGCCCCGTCCCCGGAGGGCTCACAGATACGCAGTATTTT
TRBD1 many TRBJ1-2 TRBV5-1 CASSLGTVSYGYTF TGCGCCAGCAGCCTAGGGACAGTCTCCTATGGCTACACCTTC
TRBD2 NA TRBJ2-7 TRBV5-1 CASSLEAGPYEQYF TGCGCCAGCAGCTTGGAAGCGGGACCCTACGAGCAGTACTTC
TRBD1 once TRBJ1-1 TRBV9 CASSPGGAEAFF TGTGCCAGCAGCCCAGGGGGCGCGGAAGCTTTCTTT
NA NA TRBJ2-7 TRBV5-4 CASSPGGPRGDEQYF TGTGCCAGCAGCCCGGGAGGGCCCAGGGGGGACGAGCAGTACTTC
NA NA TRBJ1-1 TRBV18 CASSPRQGWVNTEAFF TGTGCCAGCTCACCTAGGCAGGGTTGGGTGAACACTGAAGCTTTCTTT
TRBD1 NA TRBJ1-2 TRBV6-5 CASILFTGGYYGYTF TGTGCCAGCATCTTGTTCACAGGGGGCTACTATGGCTACACCTTC
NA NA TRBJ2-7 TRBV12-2 CASRLASLALSSYEQYF TGTGCAAGTCGCTTAGCGTCGCTAGCGCTCAGCTCCTACGAGCAGTACTTC
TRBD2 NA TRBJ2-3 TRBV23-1 CASSQSEGLAGGPPDTQYF TGCGCCAGCAGTCAATCGGAGGGACTAGCGGGAGGGCCCCCAGATACGCAGTATTTT
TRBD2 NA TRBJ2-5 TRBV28 CASSLGLAGGPNAETQYF TGTGCCAGCAGTTTGGGGCTAGCGGGAGGGCCGAATGCGGAGACCCAGTACTTC
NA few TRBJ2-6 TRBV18 CASSTVSSGANVLTF TGTGCCAGCTCTACAGTTTCCTCTGGGGCCAACGTCCTGACTTTC